These T cell receptor beta chains were read from a single sample in a study of CD8 T cells in Susac syndrome. In TCRdb, the immunoSEQ multiplex PCR reads were re-called with MiXCR into one record per CDR3 protein. The sample contains more than 150,000 distinct CDR3 sequences, nearly 97% of which appear only once. The source material was CD8+ T cells from PBMCs. These receptors all stem from a human donor with multiple sclerosis. Each CDR3 is given with its conserved first and last residue. The order of the fields is clone size, J gene, V gene, CDR3 protein. The size of a clone is reported for some rows only, either as once, few or many, or as a class for expanded clones.

clone size: NA; J gene: TRBJ1-2; V gene: TRBV29-1; CDR3 protein: CSVQEGYTF
clone size: NA; J gene: TRBJ2-1; V gene: TRBV5-1; CDR3 protein: CASSPEGPYNEQFF
clone size: NA; J gene: TRBJ1-2; V gene: TRBV27; CDR3 protein: CASSHSGGSGDGYTF
clone size: NA; J gene: TRBJ2-2; V gene: TRBV5-6; CDR3 protein: CASSLASRWNTGELFF
clone size: NA; J gene: TRBJ2-1; V gene: TRBV12-3/TRBV12-4; CDR3 protein: CASSQGGPHNEQFF
clone size: NA; J gene: TRBJ2-5; V gene: TRBV25-1; CDR3 protein: CASPGPGETQYF
clone size: NA; J gene: TRBJ1-2; V gene: TRBV12-3/TRBV12-4; CDR3 protein: CASSNPGTHGYTF
clone size: NA; J gene: TRBJ2-7; V gene: TRBV5-1; CDR3 protein: CASSCGQGACEQYF
clone size: NA; J gene: TRBJ2-1; V gene: TRBV20-1; CDR3 protein: CSARDEASGGYYNEQFF
clone size: NA; J gene: TRBJ2-5; V gene: TRBV20-1; CDR3 protein: CSATSLAGGIRETQYF
clone size: NA; J gene: TRBJ2-1; V gene: TRBV18; CDR3 protein: CASSPFPDHDNEQFF
clone size: NA; J gene: TRBJ1-1; V gene: TRBV15; CDR3 protein: CATSRDGTGRTEAFF
clone size: NA; J gene: TRBJ2-5; V gene: TRBV4-1; CDR3 protein: CASSQVASQETQYF
clone size: NA; J gene: TRBJ2-7; V gene: TRBV15; CDR3 protein: CATSRDPGALSYEQYF
clone size: NA; J gene: TRBJ2-7; V gene: TRBV20-1; CDR3 protein: CSARSGSSYEQYF
clone size: NA; J gene: TRBJ2-5; V gene: TRBV29-1; CDR3 protein: CSVEEGAGEFRETQYF
clone size: once; J gene: TRBJ2-7; V gene: TRBV5-4; CDR3 protein: CASSLAGGGYEQYF
clone size: NA; J gene: TRBJ2-7; V gene: TRBV20-1; CDR3 protein: CSAASGGSYEQYF
clone size: NA; J gene: TRBJ2-1; V gene: TRBV20-1; CDR3 protein: CSAGTWNEQFF
clone size: NA; J gene: TRBJ2-1; V gene: TRBV7-9; CDR3 protein: CASSPGTGGARYDEQFF
clone size: NA; J gene: TRBJ2-4; V gene: TRBV29-1; CDR3 protein: CSVVVDPNIQYF
clone size: NA; J gene: TRBJ2-7; V gene: TRBV20-1; CDR3 protein: CSAKNLAGRSDEQYF
clone size: NA; J gene: TRBJ1-2; V gene: TRBV20-1; CDR3 protein: CSAQGSNANYGYTF
clone size: NA; J gene: TRBJ1-1; V gene: TRBV20-1; CDR3 protein: CSARPMEAFF
clone size: NA; J gene: TRBJ2-7; V gene: TRBV12-3/TRBV12-4; CDR3 protein: CASSSRGTGTYEQYF
clone size: NA; J gene: TRBJ1-2; V gene: TRBV24-1; CDR3 protein: CATSDAWGSGYTF
clone size: NA; J gene: TRBJ1-2; V gene: TRBV4-1; CDR3 protein: CASSLDRGLALVGYTF
clone size: NA; J gene: TRBJ2-1; V gene: TRBV9; CDR3 protein: CASSFRDRPHNEQFF
clone size: NA; J gene: TRBJ1-2; V gene: TRBV30; CDR3 protein: CACEGPGQLYGYTF
clone size: NA; J gene: TRBJ1-2; V gene: TRBV30; CDR3 protein: CAWDGTGGYTF
clone size: once; J gene: TRBJ1-1; V gene: TRBV27; CDR3 protein: CASSYGKWGTEAFF
clone size: NA; J gene: TRBJ1-1; V gene: TRBV27; CDR3 protein: CASSRGQNEAFF
clone size: NA; J gene: TRBJ2-1; V gene: TRBV20-1; CDR3 protein: CSARPRQRYNEQFF
clone size: NA; J gene: TRBJ2-7; V gene: TRBV30; CDR3 protein: CAWSVIGEDEQYF
clone size: NA; J gene: TRBJ2-7; V gene: TRBV29-1; CDR3 protein: CSVEGPGEQYF
clone size: NA; J gene: TRBJ2-6; V gene: TRBV2; CDR3 protein: CASRGYGANVLTF
clone size: NA; J gene: TRBJ2-7; V gene: TRBV5-6; CDR3 protein: CASSLAQGEDEQYF
clone size: NA; J gene: TRBJ2-1; V gene: TRBV11-2; CDR3 protein: CASSSTGPVYNEQFF
clone size: NA; J gene: TRBJ1-5; V gene: TRBV25-1; CDR3 protein: CATSGGGGGKPQHF
clone size: NA; J gene: TRBJ2-1; V gene: TRBV3-1; CDR3 protein: CASSQGLAGATHNNEQFF
clone size: NA; J gene: TRBJ2-3; V gene: TRBV20-1; CDR3 protein: CSARDSGPDTQYF
clone size: NA; J gene: TRBJ2-3; V gene: TRBV24-1; CDR3 protein: CASSRAGTDTQYF
clone size: NA; J gene: TRBJ2-7; V gene: TRBV6-1; CDR3 protein: CASILRQGQDRFYYEQYF
clone size: NA; J gene: TRBJ1-2; V gene: TRBV6-5; CDR3 protein: CASSRRHPNYGYTF
clone size: NA; J gene: TRBJ2-5; V gene: TRBV27; CDR3 protein: CASRNIAGELQETQYF
clone size: once; J gene: TRBJ2-2; V gene: TRBV29-1; CDR3 protein: CSVRQPTGELFF
clone size: NA; J gene: TRBJ1-5; V gene: TRBV4-1; CDR3 protein: CASSQDAFVSNQPQHF
clone size: once; J gene: TRBJ2-1; V gene: TRBV12-3/TRBV12-4; CDR3 protein: CASSPGHYSYNEQFF
clone size: NA; J gene: TRBJ2-3; V gene: TRBV13; CDR3 protein: CASSSPFTDTQYF
clone size: NA; J gene: TRBJ2-1; V gene: TRBV9; CDR3 protein: CASSASGDYNEQFF
clone size: NA; J gene: TRBJ1-4; V gene: TRBV29-1; CDR3 protein: CSVTGTNEKLFF